This T cell receptor beta chain was recorded in a study of yellow fever vaccine responses in identical twins. Findings and caveats of the study: As reported, the vaccine T cell response of twins seemed partly convergent and partly personalized.

TCRdb passed the RT-PCR reads through MiXCR, listing each CDR3 protein once. The sample shows approximately 2,800 distinct CDR3 sequences, 70% to 90% of them seen only once. A remark on this clonotype: The antigen is undetermined.

V dropped 4 bases and J dropped 2 bases, with 5 bases sitting between them. The CDR3 is 12 residues long. Germline V gene sequence: CDR1 KGHSH, CDR2 LQKENI. The sequence was collected from a female donor who received the yellow fever vaccine. Here the sequenced sample was T cells from blood (PBMCs), unsorted or a sorted subset (not recorded which), taken before or after yellow fever vaccination (not recorded which). The J gene is TRBJ1-1, the V gene TRBV18; D is uncertain. The CDR3 is CASSQSNTEAFF. Written as DNA, the CDR3 is TGTGCCAGCTCACAATCAAACACTGAAGCTTTCTTT.